These 4 T cell receptor beta chains originate from one sample sequenced in a study of shared clonotypes between healthy human individuals. Profiling relied on immunoSEQ multiplex PCR, and the TCRdb table lists in-frame clones only, not all of them. Of about 1.4 million clones in the sample, roughly 96% were seen once. The sequenced sample was naive CD4+ T cells sorted from blood. Subset specified: CD45RA+ positively selected. Every receptor here comes from a man aged 30 to 45 in good health.

Only one count was recorded for this clone. The rearrangement joins TRBV27 to TRBJ2-1; 8 positions match TRBD2. The CDR3 has 15 amino acids. Germline assignment: CDR1 MNHEY and CDR2 SMNVEV (reference sequence). J lost 4 bases, V lost 2 bases, and 4 bases had no gene match. CDR3 nucleotide sequence: TGTGCCAGCAGTTTAGGCGGGAGGATTTACAATGAGCAGTTCTTC. It specifies CASSLGGRIYNEQFF.

The chain recombines TRBV6-1 with TRBJ1-1, with 9 bases matching TRBD1. The length of the CDR3 is 13 residues. Germline V gene lookup returns CDR1 MNHNS and CDR2 SASEGT. The junction had 5 bases not matched to a gene; V was cut back by 8 bases and J by 4 bases. The CDR3 sequence: CASSGTGSTEAFF. The CDR3 DNA reads as TGTGCCAGCTCCGGGACAGGGAGCACTGAAGCTTTCTTT.

This sequence joins TRBV2 and TRBJ1-4; D is unresolved. Germline loops: CDR1 SNHLY, CDR2 FYNNEI. V lost 4 bases and J 4 bases, leaving 10 bases between the germline ends. The CDR3 extends over 14 amino acids. The CDR3 protein is CASSVGRVNEKLFF. The CDR3 region has the DNA TGTGCCAGCAGTGTTGGGAGAGTTAATGAAAAACTGTTTTTT. Using reference TRBV2 and TRBJ1-4 for the parts outside the CDR3, the full variable domain is EPEVTQTPSHQVTQMGQEVILRCVPISNHLYFYWYRQILGQKVEFLVSFYNNEISEKSEIFDDQFSVERPDGSNFTLKIRSTKLEDSAMYFCASSVGRVNEKLFFGSGTQLSVL.

This chain links TRBV28 with TRBJ2-2, with D uncertain. V lost 6 bases, J lost 0 bases, and 8 bases lay in between. The CDR3 has 14 residues. Germline values: CDR1 MDHEN, CDR2 SYDVKM. The CDR3 is CASSPLANTGELFF. CDR3 bases: TGTGCCAGCAGCCCGCTAGCGAACACCGGGGAGCTGTTTTTT.